A single sample gave rise to the 16 T cell receptor beta chains below, sequenced in a study of blood T cells in healthy people across ages. Alongside a J-beta primer mix, a sample-barcoded 5' primer served in a second PCR lasting about 7 to 11 cycles. From the 5' RACE reads, TCRdb called clonotypes with MiXCR, one entry per CDR3 protein. The sample has about 800,000 distinct CDR3 sequences; 20% to 25% are singletons. A further study also used this sample, focusing on T cells of mothers and their children.

The sequenced sample was blood. The receptors shown here come from a boy aged 5-17 years in good health.

Points on this clonotype: One junction end does not reproduce the germline sequence, and a read error may be involved. V and J are TRBV29-1 and TRBJ2-7; D call uncertain. The CDR3 is made up of 12 amino acids. Germline-derived CDR1 and CDR2 are SQVTM and ANQGSEA. The CDR3 sequence is CSVESDQETQHF. The DNA for the CDR3 is TGCAGCGTTGAATCTGACCAAGAGACCCAGCACTTC.

The rearrangement links TRBV7-2 to TRBJ2-7; the match to TRBD1 covers 9 bases. V lost 5 bases to trimming and J lost 2 bases; unmatched junction nucleotides: 7. This CDR3 is built from 15 residues. Per the germline V gene, CDR1 is SGHTA and CDR2 is FQGNSA. In DNA, the CDR3 is TGTGCCAGCAGCCCGCGCCGGGACAGGGCCTACGAGCAGTACTTC. This encodes CASSPRRDRAYEQYF.

The chain uses TRBV3-1 and TRBJ2-5; D tentatively fits TRBD1 or TRBD2 (5 bases each). V was clipped by 2 bases and J by 5 bases, with 15 bases between them. This CDR3 is 15 amino acids long. CDR1 is LGHDT, CDR2 YNNKEL, per germline (reference sequence). CDR3 DNA: TGTGCCAGCAGCCAAATGAGGGGACCCACCGAGACCCAGTACTTC. Translating it yields CASSQMRGPTETQYF.

The chain joins TRBV19 to TRBJ1-2; TRBD1 matches at 10 bases. Germline V gene sequence: CDR1 LNHDA, CDR2 SQIVND (reference sequence). Trimming took 2 bases from V and 6 from J; bases not matched to a gene: 6. The CDR3 covers 15 residues. This CDR3 is CASSISLGTGDGYTF. For the CDR3, the DNA is TGTGCCAGTAGTATATCACTCGGGACAGGGGATGGCTACACCTTC.

The genes are TRBV12-3 or TRBV12-4 and TRBJ2-2, with 10 bases fitting TRBD2. The CDR3 loop spans 18 amino acids. V lost 10 bases and J lost 4; bases outside the gene matches: 18. The CDR3 reads CATSPRRLLAGFTGELFF. CDR3 nucleotides: TGTGCCACCTCACCCCGAAGATTACTAGCGGGATTCACCGGGGAGCTGTTTTTT.

There are a few counts of this clonotype. The chain has TRBV7-2 and TRBJ2-3; D might be TRBD2 (5 bases). Trimming removed 5 bases at V and 3 bases at J, with 18 bases between. CDR3 length: 16 amino acids. Germline assignment: CDR1 SGHTA and CDR2 FQGNSA. CDR3 in amino acids: CASSQSTHGITDTQYF. For the CDR3, the DNA is TGTGCCAGCAGCCAATCGACTCACGGGATTACAGATACGCAGTATTTT.

There are a few counts of this clonotype. The CDR3 here is CASSFNHYEQYF. CDR3 sequence (DNA): TGTGCCAGCAGTTTTAATCACTACGAGCAGTACTTC. This chain joins TRBV12-3 or TRBV12-4 and TRBJ2-7, with D hard to call. V lost 3 bases to trimming and J lost 3 bases, with 6 bases between them. This CDR3 is built from 12 residues.

Ten or more counts support this clonotype. This sequence joins TRBV2 and TRBJ2-3; no firm D call. The V and J ends lost 3 bases and 2 bases respectively, with 0 bases between them. CDR1 SNHLY and CDR2 FYNNEI come from the germline V gene. The CDR3 spans 11 residues. CDR3 coding DNA: TGTGCCAGCAGTGACACAGATACGCAGTATTTT. Translating it yields CASSDTDTQYF.

This clonotype was seen more than once but under ten times. The chain couples TRBV29-1 to TRBJ2-1; D is uncertain. The V gene lost 2 bases and the J gene lost 5 bases, with 7 bases spanning the gap. Germline loops: CDR1 SQVTM, CDR2 ANQGSEA. The CDR3 totals 12 residues. Here the CDR3 DNA reads TGCAGCGTTGAAACCTGGGACAATGAGCAGTTCTTC. It codes for CSVETWDNEQFF.

The chain recombines TRBV29-1 with TRBJ2-3; D unresolved. This CDR3 has 16 amino acids. Trimming shortened V by 0 bases and J by 0 bases, and 13 bases separated the two germline ends. Germline CDR1 reads SQVTM; CDR2 reads ANQGSEA. CDR3 region: CSVEDALAISTDTQYF. CDR3 DNA sequence: TGCAGCGTTGAAGATGCGCTGGCTATTAGCACAGATACGCAGTATTTT.

This chain uses TRBV29-1 with TRBJ2-5, with 7 bases that match TRBD2. The DNA end is a closer match to TRBJ2-7, so the J assignment may be wrong. CDR1 and CDR2 from the germline V gene are SQVTM and ANQGSEA. The CDR3 has 13 residues. CDR3 coding DNA: TGCAGCGTTGGATGGGGGGGGTACTACGAGCAGTACTTC. It translates to CSVGWGGYYEQYF.

This clonotype has a count of ten or more. This CDR3 reads CSARGPPLGRGGSETQYF. The CDR3 DNA reads as TGCAGTGCTAGAGGACCCCCGCTTGGCAGGGGAGGTTCAGAGACCCAGTACTTC. The chain uses TRBV20-1 and TRBJ2-5, with D perhaps being TRBD1 or TRBD2 (6 bases each). This CDR3 has 18 residues. V was cut by 1 base and J by 4 bases, with 25 bases left in between. CDR1 and CDR2 from the germline V gene are DFQATT and SNEGSKA (reference sequence).

The chain employs TRBV18 and TRBJ1-1; perhaps TRBD1 as D (5 bases). Germline CDR1 KGHSH, CDR2 LQKENI. CDR3 size: 12 residues. The ends were cut back, 6 bases at V and 5 bases at J, with 10 bases in the middle. The CDR3: CASSLGTTEAFF. In nucleotides, the CDR3 is TGTGCCAGCTCGCTCGGGACGACTGAAGCTTTCTTT.

The J gene is TRBJ2-5, the V gene TRBV20-1; TRBD2 matches 10 bases. Trimming at V came to 3 bases and at J to 2 bases, leaving 3 bases not matched to a gene. Germline CDR1 is DFQATT and CDR2 is SNEGSKA (reference sequence). The CDR3 has 14 residues. CDR3 nucleotides: TGCAGTGCTAGCCAACTAGCGGGACAAGAGACCCAGTACTTC. It yields the protein CSASQLAGQETQYF.

The rearrangement links TRBV5-1 to TRBJ1-2; D ambiguous. The ends were cut back, 0 bases at V and 2 bases at J, with 8 bases in the middle. The V gene's germline CDR1 is SGHRS and CDR2 YFSETQ. The CDR3 has 14 amino acids. This CDR3 is CASSLAVTNYGYTF. As DNA, the CDR3 is TGCGCCAGCAGCTTGGCCGTCACGAACTATGGCTACACCTTC.

In this sample, this clonotype turned up a few times. V and J are TRBV6-4 and TRBJ2-5; maybe TRBD1 (7 bases). The DNA end is more similar to TRBJ2-1, so the J call may be wrong. Germline V CDR1 and CDR2: MRHNA, SNTAGT. The length of the CDR3 is 15 residues. The CDR3 bases are TGTGCCAGCAGTCGGACAGGCGGGGAGTACAATGAGCAGTTCTTC. Translated: CASSRTGGEYNEQFF.